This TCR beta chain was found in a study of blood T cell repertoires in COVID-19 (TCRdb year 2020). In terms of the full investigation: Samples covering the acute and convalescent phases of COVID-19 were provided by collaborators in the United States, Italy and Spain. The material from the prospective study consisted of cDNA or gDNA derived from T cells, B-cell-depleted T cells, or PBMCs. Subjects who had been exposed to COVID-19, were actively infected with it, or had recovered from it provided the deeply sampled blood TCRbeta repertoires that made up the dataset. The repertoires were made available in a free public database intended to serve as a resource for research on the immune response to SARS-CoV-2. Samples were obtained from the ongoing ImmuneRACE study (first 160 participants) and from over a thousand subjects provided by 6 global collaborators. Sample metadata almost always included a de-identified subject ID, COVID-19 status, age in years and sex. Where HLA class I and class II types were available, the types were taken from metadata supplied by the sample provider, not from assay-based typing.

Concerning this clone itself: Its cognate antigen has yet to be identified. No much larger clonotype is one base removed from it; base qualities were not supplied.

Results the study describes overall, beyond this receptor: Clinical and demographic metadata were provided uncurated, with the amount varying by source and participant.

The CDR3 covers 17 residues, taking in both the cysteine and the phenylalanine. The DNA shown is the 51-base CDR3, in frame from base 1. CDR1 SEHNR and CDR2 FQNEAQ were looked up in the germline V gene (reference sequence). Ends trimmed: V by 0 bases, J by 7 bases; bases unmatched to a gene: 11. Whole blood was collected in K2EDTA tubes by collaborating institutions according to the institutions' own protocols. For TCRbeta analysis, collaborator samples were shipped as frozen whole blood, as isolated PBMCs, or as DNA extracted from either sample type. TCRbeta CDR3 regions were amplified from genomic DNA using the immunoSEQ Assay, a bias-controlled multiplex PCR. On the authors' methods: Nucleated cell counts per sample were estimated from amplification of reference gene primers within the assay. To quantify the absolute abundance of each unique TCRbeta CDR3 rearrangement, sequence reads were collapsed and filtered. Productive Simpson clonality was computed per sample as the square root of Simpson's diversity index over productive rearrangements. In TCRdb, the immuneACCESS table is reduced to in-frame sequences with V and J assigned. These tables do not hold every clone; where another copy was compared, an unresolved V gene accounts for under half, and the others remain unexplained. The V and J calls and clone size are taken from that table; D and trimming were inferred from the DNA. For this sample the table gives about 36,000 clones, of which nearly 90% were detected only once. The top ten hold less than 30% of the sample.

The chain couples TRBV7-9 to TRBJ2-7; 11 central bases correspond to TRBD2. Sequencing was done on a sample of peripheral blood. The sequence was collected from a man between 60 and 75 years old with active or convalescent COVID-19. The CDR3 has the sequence CASSLADSGRALGEQYF. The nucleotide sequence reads TGTGCCAGCAGCTTAGCTGATAGCGGGAGGGCCCTGGGGGAGCAGTACTTC. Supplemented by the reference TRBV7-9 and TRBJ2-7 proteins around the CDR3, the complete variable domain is DTGVSQNPRHKITKRGQNVTFRCDPISEHNRLYWYRQTLGQGPEFLTYFQNEAQLEKSRLLSDRFSAERPKGSFSTLEIQRTEQGDSAMYLCASSLADSGRALGEQYFGPGTRLTVT.